Listed below are T cell receptor beta chains from one sample, sequenced in a study of CD8+ T cells in alopecia areata. Profiling relied on immunoSEQ multiplex PCR, and the TCRdb table lists in-frame clones only, not all of them. Of about 120,000 clones in the sample, roughly 50% were seen once. The source was CD8+ T cells sorted from blood, collected at week 4, from a patient treated with tofacitinib. These receptors all stem from a human donor with alopecia areata. Each CDR3 is given with its conserved first and last residue. A D gene is named only where the DNA matches it firmly. Rows may omit the clone size; those that give it use once, few, many or a size class.

D,V,size,J,CDR3,DNA
.,TRBV15,.,TRBJ2-6,CATSRDRQGYVGSGANVLTF,TGTGCCACCAGCAGAGATAGGCAGGGGTACGTTGGCTCTGGGGCCAACGTCCTGACTTTC
TRBD1,TRBV27,few,TRBJ2-1,CASSLQGDNEQFF,TGTGCCAGCAGTCTACAGGGGGACAATGAGCAGTTCTTC
.,TRBV29-1,.,TRBJ2-3,CSVPRSYTDTQYF,TGCAGCGTTCCGCGGTCGTACACAGATACGCAGTATTTT
TRBD2,TRBV23-1,.,TRBJ2-2,CASSCGLAGEVDTGELFF,TGCGCCAGCAGCTGCGGGCTAGCGGGGGAAGTGGACACCGGGGAGCTGTTTTTT
.,TRBV7-2,.,TRBJ1-4,CASSLSAEGYEKLFF,TGTGCCAGCAGCTTATCGGCAGAGGGGTATGAAAAACTGTTTTTT
TRBD2,TRBV29-1,.,TRBJ2-1,CSGGLAGYNEQFF,TGCAGCGGGGGACTAGCGGGGTACAATGAGCAGTTCTTC
.,TRBV13,once,TRBJ2-5,CASSLGGEETQYF,TGTGCCAGCAGCTTAGGAGGGGAGGAGACCCAGTACTTC
TRBD1,TRBV4-3,once,TRBJ2-7,CASSPGTGPSYEQYF,TGCGCCAGCAGCCCTGGGACAGGACCCTCCTACGAGCAGTACTTC
.,TRBV29-1,.,TRBJ1-2,CSAREGGTYGYTF,TGCAGCGCCCGGGAAGGCGGTACCTATGGCTACACCTTC
.,TRBV5-4,.,TRBJ1-2,CASSPRGENYGYTF,TGTGCCAGCAGCCCTAGAGGGGAGAACTATGGCTACACCTTC
TRBD1,TRBV5-4,.,TRBJ2-3,CASSFETGGADTQYF,TGTGCCAGCAGCTTCGAGACAGGGGGTGCAGATACGCAGTATTTT
.,TRBV27,few,TRBJ1-5,CASSFSGPIYSNQPQHF,TGTGCCAGCAGTTTTTCCGGCCCAATTTATAGCAATCAGCCCCAGCATTTT
.,TRBV29-1,.,TRBJ2-2,CSVAWDTGELFF,TGCAGCGTTGCGTGGGACACCGGGGAGCTGTTTTTT
TRBD1,TRBV27,.,TRBJ1-1,CASSRQGSEAFF,TGTGCCAGCAGTCGACAGGGTTCTGAAGCTTTCTTT
.,TRBV12-5,.,TRBJ1-5,CASGLYQPQHF,TGTGCTAGTGGTTTGTATCAGCCCCAGCATTTT
.,TRBV30,few,TRBJ2-6,CAWSTGTGANVLTF,TGTGCCTGGAGCACAGGGACTGGGGCCAACGTCCTGACTTTC
.,TRBV27,.,TRBJ1-2,CASSFQGNYGYTF,TGTGCCAGCAGTTTCCAGGGAAACTATGGCTACACCTTC
.,TRBV27,.,TRBJ2-1,CASSLQGSYNEQFF,TGTGCCAGCAGTTTACAGGGCTCCTACAATGAGCAGTTCTTC
.,TRBV4-1,.,TRBJ1-5,CASSQGWGGGNQPQHF,TGCGCCAGCAGCCAAGGGTGGGGAGGAGGCAATCAGCCCCAGCATTTT
TRBD2,TRBV30,.,TRBJ2-1,CAWTGGALFNEQFF,TGTGCCTGGACCGGGGGGGCCTTGTTCAATGAGCAGTTCTTC